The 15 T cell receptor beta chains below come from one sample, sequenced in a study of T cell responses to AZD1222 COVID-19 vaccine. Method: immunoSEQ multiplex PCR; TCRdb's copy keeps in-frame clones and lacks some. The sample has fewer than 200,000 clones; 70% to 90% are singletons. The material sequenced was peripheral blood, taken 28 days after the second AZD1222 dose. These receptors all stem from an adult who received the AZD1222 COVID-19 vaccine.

The DNA of the CDR3 is TGTGCCAGCAGCTTAGACAGCTACAATGAGCAGTTCTTC. Amino acid sequence: CASSLDSYNEQFF. V usage is TRBV7-2 and J usage is TRBJ2-1; D is undetermined. The CDR3 totals 13 residues. The ends were cut back, 1 base at V and 3 bases at J, with 4 bases in the middle. The germline CDR1 and CDR2 sequences are SGHTA and FQGNSA. The full variable domain, with the rest looked up from reference TRBV7-2 and TRBJ2-1, is GAGVSQSPSNKVTEKGKDVELRCDPISGHTALYWYRQSLGQGLEFLIYFQGNSAPDKSGLPSDRFSAERTGGSVSTLTIQRTQQEDSAVYLCASSLDSYNEQFFGPGTRLTVL.

CDR3 nucleotides: TGTGCCAGCAGTAACTCCGGGACAGGGGTCTCACCCCTCCACTTT. Protein: CASSNSGTGVSPLHF. The J gene is TRBJ1-6, the V gene TRBV28; 10 bases agree with TRBD1. Germline values: CDR1 MDHEN, CDR2 SYDVKM. J was trimmed by 10 bases and V by 5 bases; bases with no gene match: 8. The CDR3 sequence is 15 residues long.

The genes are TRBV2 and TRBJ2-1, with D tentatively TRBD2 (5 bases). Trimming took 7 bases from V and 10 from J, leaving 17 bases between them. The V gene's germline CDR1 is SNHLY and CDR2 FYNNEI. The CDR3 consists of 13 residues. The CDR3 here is CASTGYEGIEQFF. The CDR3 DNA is TGTGCCAGCACTGGCTACGAGGGTATCGAGCAGTTCTTC.

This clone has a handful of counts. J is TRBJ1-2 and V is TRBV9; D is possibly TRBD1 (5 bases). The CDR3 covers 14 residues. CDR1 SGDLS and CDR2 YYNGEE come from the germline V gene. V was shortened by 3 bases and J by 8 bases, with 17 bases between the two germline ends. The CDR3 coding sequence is TGTGCCAGCAGCGCGGGGCGAGGGGAGGGCGGCTACACCTTC. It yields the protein CASSAGRGEGGYTF. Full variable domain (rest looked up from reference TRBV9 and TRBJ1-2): DSGVTQTPKHLITATGQRVTLRCSPRSGDLSVYWYQQSLDQGLQFLIQYYNGEERAKGNILERFSAQQFPDLHSELNLSSLELGDSALYFCASSAGRGEGGYTFGSGTRLTVV.

CDR3 amino acids: CASSFEGEGVGEKLFF. The DNA of the CDR3 is TGTGCCAGCAGCTTCGAAGGGGAGGGAGTTGGAGAAAAACTGTTTTTT. The V and J genes are TRBV7-8 and TRBJ1-4; D possibly corresponds to TRBD1 (5 bases). Germline CDR1 is SGHVS and CDR2 is FQNEAQ. The V gene lost 3 bases and the J gene lost 8 bases, with 19 bases spanning the gap. There are 16 residues in the CDR3.

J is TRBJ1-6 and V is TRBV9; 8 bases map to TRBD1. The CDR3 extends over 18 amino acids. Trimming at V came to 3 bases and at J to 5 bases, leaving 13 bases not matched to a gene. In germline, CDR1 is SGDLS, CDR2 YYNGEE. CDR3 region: CASSEPPRPTGDNSPLHF. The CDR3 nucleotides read TGTGCCAGCAGCGAACCTCCGCGACCGACAGGGGATAATTCACCCCTCCACTTT.

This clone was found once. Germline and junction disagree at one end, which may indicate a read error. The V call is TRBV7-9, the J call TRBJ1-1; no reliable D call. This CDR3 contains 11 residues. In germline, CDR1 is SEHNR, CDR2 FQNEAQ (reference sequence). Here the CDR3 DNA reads TGTGCCAGCACCTTAGACACTGAAGCTTTCTTT. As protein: CASTLDTEAFF.

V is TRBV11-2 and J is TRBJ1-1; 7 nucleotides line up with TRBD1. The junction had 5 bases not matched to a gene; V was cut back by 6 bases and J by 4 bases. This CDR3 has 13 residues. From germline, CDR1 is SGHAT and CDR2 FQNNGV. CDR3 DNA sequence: TGTGCCAGCAGATTACCAGGGGGCACTGAAGCTTTCTTT. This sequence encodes CASRLPGGTEAFF.

CDR3 in DNA: TGTGCCAGCAGCCAGCGCACGACCGGGTATGGCTACACCTTC. It encodes CASSQRTTGYGYTF. The chain carries TRBV3-1 (or the pseudogene TRBV3-2) and TRBJ1-2; D gene uncertain. Trimming removed 3 bases at V and 5 bases at J, with 13 bases between. The germline gives CDR1 LGHDT, CDR2 YNNKEL (reference sequence). This CDR3 has 14 residues.

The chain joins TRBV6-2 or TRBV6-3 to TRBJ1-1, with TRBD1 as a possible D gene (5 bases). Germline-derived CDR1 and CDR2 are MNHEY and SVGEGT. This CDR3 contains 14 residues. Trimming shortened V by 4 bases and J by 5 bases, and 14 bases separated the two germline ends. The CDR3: CASSFQGGVTEAFF. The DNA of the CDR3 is TGTGCCAGCAGTTTCCAGGGAGGTGTAACTGAAGCTTTCTTT.

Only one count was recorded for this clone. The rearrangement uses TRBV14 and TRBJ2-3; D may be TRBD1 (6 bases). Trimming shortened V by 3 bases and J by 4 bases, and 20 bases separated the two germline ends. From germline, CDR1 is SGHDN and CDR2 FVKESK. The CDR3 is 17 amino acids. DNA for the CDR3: TGTGCCAGCAGCCAGAAGGGGACACAGAAAGTGTCAGATACGCAGTATTTT. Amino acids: CASSQKGTQKVSDTQYF.

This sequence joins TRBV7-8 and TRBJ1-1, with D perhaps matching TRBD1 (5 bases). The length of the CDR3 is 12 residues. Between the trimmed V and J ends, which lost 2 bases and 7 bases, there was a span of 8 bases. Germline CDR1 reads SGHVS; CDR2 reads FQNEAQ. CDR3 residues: CASSLLRGEAFF. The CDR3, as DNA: TGTGCCAGCAGCTTATTAAGGGGTGAAGCTTTCTTT. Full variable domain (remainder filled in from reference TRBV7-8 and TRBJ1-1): GAGVSQSPRYKVAKRGQDVALRCDPISGHVSLFWYQQALGQGPEFLTYFQNEAQLDKSGLPSDRFFAERPEGSVSTLKIQRTQQEDSAVYLCASSLLRGEAFFGQGTRLTVV.

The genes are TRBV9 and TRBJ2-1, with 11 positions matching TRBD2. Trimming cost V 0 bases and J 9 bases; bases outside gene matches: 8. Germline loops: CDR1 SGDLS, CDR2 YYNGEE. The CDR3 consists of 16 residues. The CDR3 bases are TGTGCCAGCAGCGTAGAGTTAGCGGGGGGGCCTCTTGAGCAGTTCTTC. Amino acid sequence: CASSVELAGGPLEQFF.

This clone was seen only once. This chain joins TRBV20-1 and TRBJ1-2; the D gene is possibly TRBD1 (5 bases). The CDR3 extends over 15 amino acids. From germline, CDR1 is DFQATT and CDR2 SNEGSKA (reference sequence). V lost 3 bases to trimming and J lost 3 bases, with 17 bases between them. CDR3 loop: CSASPPYGGDYGYTF. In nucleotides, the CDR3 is TGCAGTGCTAGTCCTCCTTATGGGGGAGACTATGGCTACACCTTC.

This CDR3 is CATRPGHEFIAEAFF. The CDR3 DNA follows: TGTGCCACACGACCGGGACACGAATTTATCGCTGAAGCTTTCTTT. The chain carries TRBV7-9 and TRBJ1-1, with a tentative D call TRBD1 (6 bases). Germline V gene data show CDR1 as SEHNR and CDR2 as FQNEAQ (reference sequence). The CDR3 spans 15 residues. Trimming stripped 10 bases from V and 6 bases from J, with 24 bases between.